One and the same sample provided the 7 T cell receptor beta chains below, sequenced in a study of regulatory T cells in long-lasting Graves disease. Through Arm-PCR of CDR3 regions and iRepertoire HTBI primers, TCR beta libraries were built. Using its own MiXCR run on the multiplex PCR reads, TCRdb lists one record per CDR3 protein. The profile covers about 220,000 distinct CDR3 sequences, with roughly a fifth appearing a single time and 12% taken by the ten largest. This sample's time point: newly diagnosed GD, antithyroid drugs for less than 3 months. RNA from PBMCs was the source of the TCR library. These data are also associated with another study on T cells in Graves' hyperthyroidism and ophthalmopathy.

The specimen comprised peripheral blood mononuclear cells (PBMCs), sampled at new diagnosis, from a patient treated with antithyroid drugs. These receptors came from a woman aged 25 to 39 with Graves disease.

V usage is TRBV20-1 and J usage is TRBJ2-3; TRBD2 matches at 10 bases. The CDR3 has 21 amino acids. With 3 bases clipped from V and 0 bases from J, the junction kept 21 bases outside the gene matches. Per germline, CDR1 DFQATT and CDR2 SNEGSKA (reference sequence). CDR3 nucleotide sequence: TGCAGTGCTAGGATACCTAGCGGGAGCGGGGTAAACCGGGCTAGCACAGATACGCAGTATTTT. This codes for CSARIPSGSGVNRASTDTQYF.

This CDR3 reads CSARESRGDTEAFF. CDR3 DNA sequence: TGCAGTGCTAGAGAGAGCAGGGGTGACACTGAAGCTTTCTTT. V usage is TRBV20-1 and J usage is TRBJ1-1, with a tentative D call TRBD1 (6 bases). The V end lost 0 bases, the J end lost 3 bases, and 11 bases lay between the germline ends. From germline, CDR1 is DFQATT and CDR2 SNEGSKA (reference sequence). CDR3 length equals 14 residues.

This clonotype has a count of ten or more. This chain's CDR3 is CASSLAPDGSVEAGAVDTQYF. Written as DNA, the CDR3 is TGTGCCAGCAGCTTAGCGCCGGACGGCTCGGTGGAAGCGGGAGCCGTAGATACGCAGTATTTT. This sequence joins TRBV7-8 and TRBJ2-3, with 8 bases fitting TRBD2. V trimming: 0 bases; J trimming: 5 bases; junction bases outside the gene matches: 22. CDR1 is SGHVS and CDR2 is FQNEAQ in the germline V gene. The CDR3 spans 21 residues.

This clonotype was found many times. The V and J genes are TRBV11-2 and TRBJ1-1; a possible D gene is TRBD1 (5 bases). The CDR3 extends over 12 amino acids. V was clipped by 4 bases and J by 8 bases, with 11 bases between them. Germline CDR1 is SGHAT and CDR2 is FQNNGV. In DNA form, the CDR3 reads TGTGCCAGCAGCTGGACAATCCCCGAAGCTTTCTTT. Translating it yields CASSWTIPEAFF.

The count of this clonotype is one. A far larger clone is only one base removed, so a read error is likely. The chain employs TRBV2 and TRBJ2-3; 9 bases fit TRBD2. Looked up from germline, CDR1 is SNHLY and CDR2 is FYNNEI. The CDR3 has 16 residues. V gave up 3 bases and J gave up 6 bases; unmatched junction bases: 10. The CDR3 coding sequence is TGTGCCAGCAGTGAGAAGAAGCGGGGGGCAAGGGATACGCAGTATTTT. As protein: CASSEKKRGARDTQYF.

This clonotype occurred a few times. This sequence joins TRBV20-1 and TRBJ2-1, with D perhaps assigned TRBD1 or TRBD2 (5 bases each). The CDR3 extends over 18 amino acids. Between the trimmed V and J ends, which lost 6 bases and 5 bases, there was a span of 29 bases. Germline values: CDR1 DFQATT, CDR2 SNEGSKA (reference sequence). The DNA of the CDR3 is TGCAGTGCCATGCTCGACCTCTCACTCGGGGCTACCGACAATGAGCAGTTCTTC. This translates into CSAMLDLSLGATDNEQFF.

The table lists this clonotype with many counts. The chain carries TRBV20-1 and TRBJ2-5, with D hard to call. The CDR3 has 12 amino acids. Trimming took off 6 bases at V and 1 base at J, with 9 bases between the two ends. CDR1 is DFQATT, CDR2 SNEGSKA, per germline (reference sequence). CDR3 bases: TGCAGTGCCAGGACGGGCCAAGAGACCCAGTACTTC. This codes for CSARTGQETQYF.